Listed below are T cell receptor beta chains from one sample, sequenced in a study of cytomegalovirus exposure and HLA in healthy donors. Sequencing used immunoSEQ multiplex PCR; TCRdb keeps in-frame clones, though not all of them. The table includes about 180,000 clones, 75% to 85% detected once. Sequencing used PBMCs. Receptor source: a woman aged 25 to 45 in good health and CMV-seropositive. The CDR3 runs from the conserved cysteine through the conserved F or W. D genes are given only for firm matches. Clone size is not always given. Where it is, it says once, few, many or a class for expanded clones.

D: TRBD2; size: NA; V: TRBV6-4; J: TRBJ2-5; CDR3: CASSDSRTSPGLVQETQYF; DNA: TGTGCCAGCAGTGATTCCCGAACTTCACCGGGACTAGTCCAAGAGACCCAGTACTTC
D: NA; size: NA; V: TRBV6-5; J: TRBJ2-7; CDR3: CASSYNRADSYEQYF; DNA: TGTGCCAGCAGTTATAACAGGGCGGATTCCTACGAGCAGTACTTC
D: TRBD1; size: NA; V: TRBV4-2; J: TRBJ1-1; CDR3: CASSQDRASDAFF; DNA: TGTGCCAGCAGCCAGGACAGGGCTTCGGACGCTTTCTTT
D: TRBD1; size: NA; V: TRBV10-2; J: TRBJ1-4; CDR3: CASSEAIRTGVANEKLFF; DNA: TGCGCCAGCAGTGAGGCGATCCGGACAGGGGTAGCTAATGAAAAACTGTTTTTT
D: TRBD1; size: NA; V: TRBV19; J: TRBJ1-2; CDR3: CASSRGQNHLRYYGYTF; DNA: TGTGCCAGTAGTAGGGGACAGAACCACCTCCGCTACTATGGCTACACCTTC
D: NA; size: few; V: TRBV6-6; J: TRBJ1-4; CDR3: CASSYSKNRVGEKLFF; DNA: TGTGCCAGCAGTTACTCGAAAAACCGGGTCGGCGAAAAACTGTTTTTT
D: TRBD1; size: NA; V: TRBV5-1; J: TRBJ2-5; CDR3: CASSPRQGQETQYF; DNA: TGCGCCAGCAGCCCACGACAGGGGCAAGAGACCCAGTACTTC
D: TRBD1; size: NA; V: TRBV7-9; J: TRBJ1-2; CDR3: CASSSTGTLRGYTF; DNA: TGTGCCAGCAGCTCGACAGGGACCCTTAGAGGCTACACCTTC
D: NA; size: NA; V: TRBV5-4; J: TRBJ2-5; CDR3: CASSSRGKGTQETQYF; DNA: TGTGCCAGCAGCTCCCGAGGAAAAGGGACACAAGAGACCCAGTACTTC
D: NA; size: NA; V: TRBV4-3; J: TRBJ2-7; CDR3: CASSQDRLSRASSYEQYF; DNA: TGCGCCAGCAGCCAAGATAGGCTTAGCAGGGCGAGCTCCTACGAGCAGTACTTC
D: TRBD2; size: NA; V: TRBV7-2; J: TRBJ2-5; CDR3: CASSPLTSGGQEETQYF; DNA: TGTGCCAGCAGCCCTTTGACTAGCGGGGGGCAAGAAGAGACCCAGTACTTC
D: TRBD1; size: NA; V: TRBV5-4; J: TRBJ1-2; CDR3: CASSSGQGDYGYTF; DNA: TGTGCCAGCAGCTCGGGACAGGGAGACTATGGCTACACCTTC
D: TRBD1; size: once; V: TRBV2; J: TRBJ2-2; CDR3: CASSYRGTANTGELFF; DNA: TGTGCCAGTTCTTACAGGGGGACGGCGAACACCGGGGAGCTGTTTTTT